A single TCR beta chain is shown here with its context. The antigen is not known. This specimen belongs to a study of T cells after yellow fever vaccination. TCRdb analysed the 5' RACE reads with MiXCR anew, one entry per CDR3 protein. The sample gives fewer than 650,000 distinct CDR3 sequences, roughly 22% of which show up once; approximately 16% is in the top ten. The germline gives CDR1 SGHKS, CDR2 YYEKEE (reference sequence). CDR3 length equals 15 residues. Trimming cost V 3 bases and J 2 bases, with 13 bases left between them. The study, taken as a whole, reports: Detected again after the booster were most primary-vaccination clones, at 95% to 98% CD4 and about 89% CD8.

The starting material was PBMCs, obtained roughly 20 days after the first yellow fever vaccination. This clonotype was sampled from a man aged 18-30 years who received the YFV17D yellow fever vaccine. This rearrangement joins TRBV5-5 to TRBJ2-3, with a possible D match to TRBD1 (6 bases). The CDR3 region has the DNA TGTGCCAGCAGCTATTTCGCAGGGGCCACAGATACGCAGTATTTT. Its protein product is CASSYFAGATDTQYF. Full variable domain (remainder filled in from reference TRBV5-5 and TRBJ2-3): DAGVTQSPTHLIKTRGQQVTLRCSPISGHKSVSWYQQVLGQGPQFIFQYYEKEERGRGNFPDRFSARQFPNYSSELNVNALLLGDSALYLCASSYFAGATDTQYFGPGTRLTVL.